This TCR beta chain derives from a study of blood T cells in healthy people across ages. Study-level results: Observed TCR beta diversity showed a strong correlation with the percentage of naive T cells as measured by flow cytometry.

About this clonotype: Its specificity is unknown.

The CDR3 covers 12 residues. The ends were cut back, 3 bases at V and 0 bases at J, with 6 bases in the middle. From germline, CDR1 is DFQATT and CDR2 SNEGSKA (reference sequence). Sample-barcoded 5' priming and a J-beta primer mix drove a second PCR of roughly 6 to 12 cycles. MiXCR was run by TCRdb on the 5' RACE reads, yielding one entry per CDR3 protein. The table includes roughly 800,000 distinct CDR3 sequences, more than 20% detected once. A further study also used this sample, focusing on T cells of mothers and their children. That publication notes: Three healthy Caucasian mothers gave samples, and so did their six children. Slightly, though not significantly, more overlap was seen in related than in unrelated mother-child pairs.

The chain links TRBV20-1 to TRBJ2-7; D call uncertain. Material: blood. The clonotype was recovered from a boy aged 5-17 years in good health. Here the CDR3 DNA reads TGCAGTGCTAGCCACAGCTCCTACGAGCAGTACTTC. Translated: CSASHSSYEQYF.